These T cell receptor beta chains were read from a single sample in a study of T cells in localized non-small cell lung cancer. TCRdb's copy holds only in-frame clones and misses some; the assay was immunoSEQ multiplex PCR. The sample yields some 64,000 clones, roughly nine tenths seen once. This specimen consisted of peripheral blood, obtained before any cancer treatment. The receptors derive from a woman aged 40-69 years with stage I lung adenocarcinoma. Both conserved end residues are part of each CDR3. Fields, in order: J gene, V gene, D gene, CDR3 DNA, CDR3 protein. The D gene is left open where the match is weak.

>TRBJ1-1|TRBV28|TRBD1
TGTGCCAGCAGTTTATACAGGGGGAATATGAACACTGAAGCTTTCTTT
CASSLYRGNMNTEAFF
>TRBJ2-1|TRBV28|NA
TGTGCCAGCAGTTTCGGCACAGGCGATGAGCAGTTCTTC
CASSFGTGDEQFF
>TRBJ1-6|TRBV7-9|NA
TGTGCCAGCAGCTTGTTAGAAAACTCACCCCTCCACTTT
CASSLLENSPLHF
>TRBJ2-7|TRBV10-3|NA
TGTGCCATCAGTCCCTATTACTCGCGGGGAAGCTCCTACGAGCAGTACTTC
CAISPYYSRGSSYEQYF
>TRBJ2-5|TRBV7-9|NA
TGTGCCAGCAGCTTTACGTTTCCCGAGACCCAGTACTTC
CASSFTFPETQYF
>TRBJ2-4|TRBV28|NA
TGTGCCAGCAGTTTTAACAGGGAAGCCAAAAACATTCAGTACTTC
CASSFNREAKNIQYF
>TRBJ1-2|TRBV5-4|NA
TGTGCCAGCAGCTTGAAGCAGGAGAATGGCTACACCTTC
CASSLKQENGYTF
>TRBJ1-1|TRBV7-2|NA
TGTGCCAGCAGCTTACTCTCCAGGGGTGCCCCTGAAGCTTTCTTT
CASSLLSRGAPEAFF
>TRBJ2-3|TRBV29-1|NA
TGCAGCGGCTCGATAGGGACAGATACGCAGTATTTT
CSGSIGTDTQYF
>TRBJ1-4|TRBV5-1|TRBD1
TGCGCCAGCAGCCAGGACAGGGCGGATGAAAAACTGTTTTTT
CASSQDRADEKLFF
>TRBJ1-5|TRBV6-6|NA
TGTGCCAGCAGCCGCCGGGAGTCTGGGAGCAATCAGCCCCAGCATTTT
CASSRRESGSNQPQHF
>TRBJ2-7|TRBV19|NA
TGTGCCAGTAGTAGGGCCGGAGCCTACGAGCAGTACTTC
CASSRAGAYEQYF
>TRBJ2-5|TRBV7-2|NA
TGTGCCAGCAGTCCGTCCATCCGGGAGACCCAGTACTTC
CASSPSIRETQYF
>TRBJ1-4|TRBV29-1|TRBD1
TGCAGCGCCCTCCGGGACAGGAACAATGAAAAACTGTTTTTT
CSALRDRNNEKLFF
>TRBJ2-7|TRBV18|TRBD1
TGTGCCAGCTCACCTCAAGACAGGGCCTACGAGCAGTACTTC
CASSPQDRAYEQYF
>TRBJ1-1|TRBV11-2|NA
TGTGCCAGCAGCTTAGAGAGGGTGGGGGCCACTGAAGCTTTCTTT
CASSLERVGATEAFF